This TCR beta chain originates from a study of T-cell reconstitution after alpha-beta-depleted transplantation in children (TCRdb year 2016). For the study in its entirety: T-cell immune reconstitution after TCRalphabeta/CD19-depleted allogeneic hematopoietic cell transplantation in children was quantitatively tracked in the study by means of TCR repertoire profiling.

At the junction V is shortened by 1 base and J by 2 bases, with 6 bases in between. According to the germline V gene, CDR1 reads SGHRS and CDR2 reads YFSETQ. The CDR3 runs 14 amino acids, cysteine and phenylalanine included. The retained sequence is limited to the CDR3, 42 bases, with the frame set at the first base. Libraries were made using PCR. Sequenced using an Illumina HiSeq 2500. To normalize quantification of the TCRbeta repertoire, the TCR libraries were built with molecular barcoding that relied on unique molecular identifiers. Through fastp at Q25 and MiXCR, TCRdb rebuilt clones from the public reads, retaining in-frame beta chains. Merged by CDR3 protein, the rows form single entries marked with the most common genes and DNA. The sample contains under 140,000 distinct CDR3 sequences, 10% of them found a single time. The ten largest clones represent about 8.8% of the sample. This clonotype was observed at least ten times. No cognate antigen has been identified for it. No qualities accompany the bases; no much larger clone lies one base away.

This sequence originates from a human donor who donated a stem cell graft to a child with acute lymphoblastic leukemia. The chain is assembled from TRBV5-1 and TRBJ2-2; the D gene is not confidently resolved. The sample here was PBMCs from the stem cell graft donor, taken from the stem cell graft. Here the CDR3 is given as CASSLNGNTGELFF. The DNA reads TGCGCCAGCAGCTTGAATGGCAACACCGGGGAGCTGTTTTTT. The variable domain in full, with residues beyond the CDR3 obtained from the reference TRBV5-1 and TRBJ2-2 genes, is KAGVTQTPRYLIKTRGQQVTLSCSPISGHRSVSWYQQTPGQGLQFLFEYFSETQRNKGNFPGRFSGRQFSNSRSEMNVSTLELGDSALYLCASSLNGNTGELFFGEGSRLTVL.